Below, 30 T cell receptor beta chains from the same sample are listed, as sequenced in a study of blood T cells in healthy people across ages. Combining a sample-barcoded 5' primer with a J-beta primer mix, a second PCR ran for roughly 7 to 11 cycles. TCRdb reprocessed the 5' RACE reads with MiXCR, giving one entry per CDR3 protein. The repertoire consists of around 500,000 distinct CDR3 sequences, with 45% to 55% occurring once and the leading ten covering about 26%. Material: blood. The receptor source for this set is an older man in good health.

V is TRBV6-1 and J is TRBJ2-3; unclear D gene. Germline V gene data show CDR1 as MNHNS and CDR2 as SASEGT. The germline V and J ends were trimmed by 7 bases and 3 bases, with 5 bases remaining between them. This CDR3 comprises 11 residues. The CDR3 nucleotides read TGTGCCAGCATGGGAACAGATACGCAGTATTTT. Protein: CASMGTDTQYF.

Concerning this clonotype: A much larger clone sits a single nucleotide away, making a read error possible. This chain links TRBV9 with TRBJ2-1; no reliable D call. Germline-derived CDR1 and CDR2 are SGDLS and YYNGEE. The CDR3 contains 15 residues. Trimming cost V 0 bases and J 13 bases, with 20 bases left between them. CDR3 in amino acids: CASSVGTGGPETQFF. Here the CDR3 DNA reads TGTGCCAGCAGCGTAGGAACTGGTGGGCCAGAGACCCAGTTCTTC. Variable domain in full (rest from reference TRBV9 and TRBJ2-1): DSGVTQTPKHLITATGQRVTLRCSPRSGDLSVYWYQQSLDQGLQFLIQYYNGEERAKGNILERFSAQQFPDLHSELNLSSLELGDSALYFCASSVGTGGPETQFFGPGTRLTVL.

V usage is TRBV7-9 and J usage is TRBJ1-6; D is uncertain. From germline, CDR1 is SEHNR and CDR2 FQNEAQ (reference sequence). The V end lost 1 base, the J end lost 4 bases, and 5 bases lay between the germline ends. This CDR3 is 14 amino acids long. The CDR3 DNA reads TGTGCCAGCAGCTTAGGCAGATATAATTCACCCCTCCACTTT. It encodes CASSLGRYNSPLHF. Based on the CDR3 plus reference TRBV7-9 and TRBJ1-6, the full variable domain is DTGVSQNPRHKITKRGQNVTFRCDPISEHNRLYWYRQTLGQGPEFLTYFQNEAQLEKSRLLSDRFSAERPKGSFSTLEIQRTEQGDSAMYLCASSLGRYNSPLHFGNGTRLTVT.

This clonotype was detected a few times. The rearrangement uses TRBV7-2 and TRBJ2-3, with TRBD2 matching 11 bases. Germline loops: CDR1 SGHTA, CDR2 FQGNSA. CDR3 size: 17 residues. The ends lost 1 base at V and 6 bases at J; junction bases unmatched: 9. The CDR3 sequence: CASSLGGIAGGQDTQYF. The CDR3 DNA reads TGTGCCAGCAGCTTAGGAGGAATAGCGGGGGGGCAGGATACGCAGTATTTT.

The CDR3 DNA reads TGTGCCAGCAGCGTAGTAGCGAATAGCTCCTACAATGAGCAGTTCTTC. Amino acid sequence: CASSVVANSSYNEQFF. The V call is TRBV9, the J call TRBJ2-1; D may be TRBD2 (5 bases). CDR3 length: 16 amino acids. Germline V CDR1 and CDR2: SGDLS, YYNGEE. With 0 bases removed from V and 0 bases from J, the gap between germline ends came to 10 bases.

CDR3 nucleotide sequence: TGCAGTGCTTGGGGACGGATCTCCTATAATTCACCCCTCCACTTT. Translated: CSAWGRISYNSPLHF. The V call is TRBV20-1, the J call TRBJ1-6; maybe TRBD1 (5 bases). Germline CDR1 is DFQATT and CDR2 is SNEGSKA (reference sequence). This CDR3 has 15 residues. Deletions cut 5 bases from V and 0 bases from J, with 11 bases between.

This chain connects TRBV29-1 to TRBJ2-3; no clear D. This CDR3 comprises 14 residues. The germline V gene encodes CDR1 SQVTM and CDR2 ANQGSEA. V dropped 4 bases and J dropped 0 bases, with 11 bases sitting between them. CDR3 region: CSVATVTSTDTQYF. For the CDR3, the DNA is TGCAGCGTTGCGACGGTTACCAGCACAGATACGCAGTATTTT.

This chain uses TRBV25-1 with TRBJ1-4; D is perhaps TRBD1 (5 bases). The germline CDR1 and CDR2 sequences are MGHDK and SYGVNS. Trimming removed 8 bases from V and 8 bases from J, with 18 bases in between. The CDR3 extends over 14 amino acids. The DNA for the CDR3 is TGTGCCAGCCGAGACCGGACCGAGGGGGAAAAACTGTTTTTT. This sequence encodes CASRDRTEGEKLFF.

The J gene is TRBJ2-1, the V gene TRBV20-1, with 7 nucleotides matching TRBD1. V was pared by 3 bases and J by 0 bases, with 5 bases of the junction left unmatched. This CDR3 has 15 residues. Germline lookup yields CDR1 DFQATT and CDR2 SNEGSKA (reference sequence). For the CDR3, the DNA is TGCAGTGCTAGGAGACAGGGAAGCTCCTACAATGAGCAGTTCTTC. Translating gives CSARRQGSSYNEQFF.

This clonotype was observed a handful of times. The chain combines TRBV7-9 with TRBJ2-7, with D maybe TRBD1 (5 bases). Trimming cost V 3 bases and J 3 bases, with 15 bases left between them. The CDR3 length is 15 residues. Germline V lookup: CDR1 SEHNR, CDR2 FQNEAQ (reference sequence). Written as DNA, the CDR3 is TGTGCCAGCAGCTTGCTCTCCGCAGGGTACTACGAGCAGTACTTC. It codes for CASSLLSAGYYEQYF.

This chain uses TRBV29-1 with TRBJ2-3; D call uncertain. The length of the CDR3 is 14 residues. V was trimmed by 4 bases and J by 0 bases, leaving 11 bases between them. Per the germline V gene, CDR1 is SQVTM and CDR2 is ANQGSEA. The CDR3 sequence: CSVAVVTSTDTQYF. The CDR3 DNA reads as TGCAGCGTTGCTGTGGTTACTAGCACAGATACGCAGTATTTT.

The sample holds many counts of this clonotype. The rearrangement joins TRBV7-9 to TRBJ2-1, with 7 bases aligning to TRBD1. Germline V lookup: CDR1 SEHNR, CDR2 FQNEAQ (reference sequence). The CDR3 totals 18 residues. J was trimmed by 4 bases and V by 7 bases; bases with no gene match: 19. CDR3 DNA: TGTGCCAGCAACTTCTTGTCCGAGACAGGGATCCCGTACAATGAGCAGTTCTTC. Its protein is CASNFLSETGIPYNEQFF.

This clonotype appeared a single time. The genes are TRBV27 and TRBJ2-5, with unresolved D. The J call may be faulty, since TRBJ2-7 better matches the DNA end. Germline V gene sequence: CDR1 MNHEY, CDR2 SMNVEV (reference sequence). The CDR3 covers 16 residues. CDR3 nucleotides: TGTGCCAGCCCCGCCCCAGGAGCGCCCACCAACCACGAGCAGTACTTC. Its protein product is CASPAPGAPTNHEQYF.

In DNA, the CDR3 is TGTGCCAGCAGCTTAGCGGGGGACGCCTACGAGCAGTACTTC. Translation: CASSLAGDAYEQYF. V is TRBV7-9 and J is TRBJ2-7; perhaps D is TRBD1 or TRBD2 (5 bases each). The CDR3 totals 14 residues. Between the trimmed V and J ends, which lost 0 bases and 2 bases, there was a span of 8 bases. Germline assignment: CDR1 SEHNR and CDR2 FQNEAQ (reference sequence).

This clonotype appeared a few times. This sequence joins TRBV6-2 or TRBV6-3 and TRBJ2-5; D is unresolved. The DNA matches TRBJ2-7 better at its end, which makes the J call doubtful. This CDR3 has 13 residues. Germline loops: CDR1 MNHEY, CDR2 SVGEGT. Written as DNA, the CDR3 is TGTGCCAGCAGTAACGGTGAAATCTACGAGCAGTACTTC. It yields the protein CASSNGEIYEQYF.

This clonotype came up many times. CDR3 sequence: CASSYFTGGGRTDTQYF. The CDR3 region has the DNA TGTGCCAGCAGTTACTTTACTGGGGGGGGGCGCACAGATACGCAGTATTTT. V is TRBV6-6 and J is TRBJ2-3, with a weak D call TRBD2 (7 bases). The CDR3 extends over 17 amino acids. V was pared by 1 base and J by 1 base, with 15 bases between. CDR1 is MNHNY and CDR2 is SVGAGI in the germline V gene (reference sequence).

This chain joins TRBV7-2 and TRBJ1-2; D remains ambiguous. Trimming left V 5 bases short and J 1 base short, with 17 bases between. Germline V gene data show CDR1 as SGHTA and CDR2 as FQGNSA. This CDR3 is built from 16 residues. CDR3 in DNA: TGTGCCAGCAGCCCACGCCTGGCACAGATTAACTATGGCTACACCTTC. The encoded protein is CASSPRLAQINYGYTF.

The V gene is TRBV7-9, the J gene TRBJ2-1, with D hard to call. V lost 3 bases and J lost 0, with 12 bases in between. This CDR3 contains 16 residues. Germline lookup yields CDR1 SEHNR and CDR2 FQNEAQ (reference sequence). The CDR3 coding sequence is TGTGCCAGCAGCTTTAGTCTGAGTAGCTCCTACAATGAGCAGTTCTTC. Its translation is CASSFSLSSSYNEQFF.

This clonotype was picked up many times. The V call is TRBV7-9, the J call TRBJ1-1; 9 bases agree with TRBD1. This CDR3 spans 16 amino acids. Germline V gene data show CDR1 as SEHNR and CDR2 as FQNEAQ (reference sequence). The V and J ends lost 1 base and 6 bases, in that order; junction bases with no gene match: 9. The CDR3 protein is CASSLDNRGRGAEAFF. DNA of the CDR3: TGTGCCAGCAGCTTAGATAACAGGGGGCGCGGGGCTGAAGCTTTCTTT.

V is TRBV7-2 and J is TRBJ1-5, with D unclear. Per the germline V gene, CDR1 is SGHTA and CDR2 is FQGNSA. V gave up 1 base and J gave up 8 bases, with 12 bases separating them. The CDR3 runs 14 residues. CDR3 in DNA: TGTGCCAGCAGCTTAGATCGGTATTTGAAGCCCCAGCATTTT. It specifies CASSLDRYLKPQHF. The entire variable domain, with the rest obtained from reference TRBV7-2 and TRBJ1-5, is as follows: GAGVSQSPSNKVTEKGKDVELRCDPISGHTALYWYRQSLGQGLEFLIYFQGNSAPDKSGLPSDRFSAERTGGSVSTLTIQRTQQEDSAVYLCASSLDRYLKPQHFGDGTRLSIL.

With regard to this clonotype: The germline gene is not matched at one end of the junction; a read error may be the cause. The rearrangement uses TRBV7-2 and TRBJ1-6; D is uncertain. The CDR3 is 15 residues long. CDR1 is SGHTA, CDR2 FQGNSA, per germline. This CDR3 reads CASSIAGFANSPLHF. The CDR3 coding sequence is TGTGCCAGCAGCATAGCGGGTTTCGCCAATTCACCCCTCCACTTT.

The chain employs TRBV6-6 and TRBJ1-4; TRBD1 might be the D (6 bases). This CDR3 has 15 amino acids. V was trimmed by 4 bases and J by 8 bases, leaving 17 bases between them. From germline, CDR1 is MNHNY and CDR2 SVGAGI (reference sequence). The CDR3: CASSSTAQGREKLFF. DNA of the CDR3: TGTGCCAGCAGTTCGACTGCCCAGGGGAGAGAAAAACTGTTTTTT.

This clonotype was seen at least ten times. The chain uses TRBV7-9 and TRBJ2-7, with a weak D call TRBD1 (5 bases). CDR3 length equals 14 residues. Germline CDR1 reads SEHNR; CDR2 reads FQNEAQ (reference sequence). V gave up 2 bases and J gave up 0 bases, with 8 bases separating them. CDR3 in DNA: TGTGCCAGCAGCTTACAGGGTAGCTCCTACGAGCAGTACTTC. It encodes CASSLQGSSYEQYF.

The chain employs TRBV7-2 and TRBJ2-3; 11 bases align to TRBD2. Trimming removed 5 bases from V and 8 bases from J; junction bases left unmatched: 12. This CDR3 contains 16 residues. Germline V CDR1 and CDR2: SGHTA, FQGNSA. CDR3 in DNA: TGTGCCAGCAGCCCAAGTAGCGGGGGGGCCGTCGGTACGCAGTATTTT. Its translation: CASSPSSGGAVGTQYF. Drawing the rest from reference TRBV7-2 and TRBJ2-3, the complete variable domain is GAGVSQSPSNKVTEKGKDVELRCDPISGHTALYWYRQSLGQGLEFLIYFQGNSAPDKSGLPSDRFSAERTGGSVSTLTIQRTQQEDSAVYLCASSPSSGGAVGTQYFGPGTRLTVL.

This chain connects TRBV18 to TRBJ2-1, with 7 positions matching TRBD1. Germline lookup yields CDR1 KGHSH and CDR2 LQKENI. The CDR3 sequence is 16 residues long. Trimming removed 3 bases from V and 3 bases from J; junction bases left unmatched: 8. CDR3 amino acids: CASSPVLSGGYNEQFF. CDR3 DNA: TGTGCCAGCTCACCGGTCTTGTCAGGGGGCTACAATGAGCAGTTCTTC.

About this clonotype: Germline and junction disagree at one end, which may indicate a read error. V usage is TRBV20-1 and J usage is TRBJ2-1; 7 bases line up with TRBD2. Germline V gives CDR1 DFQATT, CDR2 SNEGSKA (reference sequence). There are 13 residues in the CDR3. In DNA, the CDR3 is TGCGGTGCTAGGCGGGAGCTCTACAATGAGCAGTTCTTC. Protein product: CGARRELYNEQFF.

The J gene is TRBJ1-2, the V gene TRBV6-4; D remains unclear. V lost 2 bases, J lost 5 bases, and 15 bases lay in between. The germline gives CDR1 MRHNA, CDR2 SNTAGT. The CDR3 contains 15 residues. CDR3 bases: TGTGCCAGCAGTGACAGCCTTCGATTAGGGTATGGCTACACCTTC. Encoded protein: CASSDSLRLGYGYTF.

This clonotype was found many times. The chain links TRBV6-5 to TRBJ2-5; 8 bases are shared with TRBD1. This CDR3 has 16 residues. Looked up from germline, CDR1 is MNHEY and CDR2 is SVGAGI. Losses at the gene ends were 5 bases for V and 2 bases for J; bases not matched to a gene: 10. The CDR3 nucleotides are TGTGCCAGCAGTCGACAGGGGTATGGTGGGCAAGAGACCCAGTACTTC. It yields the protein CASSRQGYGGQETQYF.

This clonotype has a count of ten or more. V is TRBV6-5 and J is TRBJ1-1; 8 bases line up with TRBD1. Germline-derived CDR1 and CDR2 are MNHEY and SVGAGI. After removal of 4 bases from V and 5 bases from J, the junction contained 6 bases not matched to a gene. CDR3 length: 14 residues. CDR3 sequence (DNA): TGTGCCAGCAGTTCACAGGGGGTGTGGACTGAAGCTTTCTTT. Its translation is CASSSQGVWTEAFF.

The chain uses TRBV7-8 and TRBJ2-3; possible D gene TRBD2, 5 bases. Germline CDR1 and CDR2: SGHVS and FQNEAQ. The V and J ends lost 5 bases and 2 bases respectively, with 11 bases between them. The CDR3 length is 14 residues. CDR3 sequence reads: CASSTGLITDTQYF. The CDR3 DNA reads TGTGCCAGCAGCACTGGACTGATCACAGATACGCAGTATTTT.